These T cell receptor beta chains were read from a single sample in a study of blood T cell repertoires in COVID-19. Only in-frame clones appear in the TCRdb table, and some are missing; sequencing was by immunoSEQ multiplex PCR. Of approximately 100,000 clones in the sample, 84% were seen once. The sequenced material came from peripheral blood. The receptors derive from a man between 60 and 70 years old with acute or convalescent COVID-19. Both conserved end residues are part of each CDR3.

len	v_gene	j_gene	CDR3aa
16	TRBV11-3	TRBJ1-6	CASSLVVGTGGSPLHF
19	TRBV5-1	TRBJ1-1	CASSLGRPGQGTLNTEAFF
14	TRBV11-2	TRBJ2-5	CASSFTGVKETQYF
14	TRBV9	TRBJ2-7	CASSVSGVSYEQYF
15	TRBV24-1	TRBJ1-2	CATSDTRTGEVGYTF
11	TRBV12-3/TRBV12-4	TRBJ1-1	CASSSGQKAFF
16	TRBV5-1	TRBJ2-7	CASSSPTRDRSYEQYF
17	TRBV11-3	TRBJ2-1	CASSLGLAGGPSDEQFF
13	TRBV18	TRBJ1-5	CASSPGANQPQHF
12	TRBV2	TRBJ1-3	CAGLQAGNTIYF
17	TRBV9	TRBJ1-2	CASSVGGGGAVDYGYTF
14	TRBV5-1	TRBJ1-4	CASSPTGGNEKLFF
14	TRBV7-2	TRBJ1-2	CASSLAHLRRGYTF
12	TRBV6-1	TRBJ1-2	CASSVAAYGYTF
14	TRBV10-1	TRBJ1-1	CASSEEAGETEAFF
12	TRBV3-1/TRBV3-2	TRBJ2-7	CASSHVSYEQYF